The 9 T cell receptor beta chains below come from one sample, sequenced in a study of shared clonotypes between healthy human individuals. The data were produced by immunoSEQ multiplex PCR, yet TCRdb's version contains in-frame clones alone and is incomplete. The sample yields under 1,100,000 clones, 78% seen once. Sequenced: memory CD4+ T cells from PBMCs. Subset specified: CD45RA-negative fraction. The receptors shown here come from a man between 18 and 29 years old in good health. Some clones in this sample may be carry-over from other donors' samples.

The chain carries TRBV14 and TRBJ1-2, with D possibly matching TRBD1 (6 bases). Looked up from germline, CDR1 is SGHDN and CDR2 is FVKESK. Trimming left V 0 bases short and J 7 bases short, with 18 bases between. The length of the CDR3 is 16 residues. DNA of the CDR3: TGTGCCAGCAGCCAAGACATAAGGGGGTATCAATCTGGCTACACCTTC. Amino acid sequence: CASSQDIRGYQSGYTF.

This clone was detected ten times or more. The chain joins TRBV19 to TRBJ2-7; the D is unclear. Germline CDR1 LNHDA, CDR2 SQIVND (reference sequence). The length of the CDR3 is 15 residues. Trimming cost V 2 bases and J 0 bases, with 11 bases left between them. In nucleotides, the CDR3 is TGTGCCAGTAGTATAAATGGCTGGAGCTCCTACGAGCAGTACTTC. Residues: CASSINGWSSYEQYF.

The V call is TRBV5-1, the J call TRBJ2-3, with 7 bases aligning to TRBD2. Unmatched junction bases numbered 4, after V lost 0 bases and J lost 0 bases. Per the germline V gene, CDR1 is SGHRS and CDR2 is YFSETQ. The CDR3 extends over 16 amino acids. The CDR3 protein is CASSLAISGSTDTQYF. DNA for the CDR3: TGCGCCAGCAGCTTGGCAATTAGCGGGAGCACAGATACGCAGTATTTT.

The genes are TRBV7-2 and TRBJ2-3; 7 bases line up with TRBD1. Germline assignment: CDR1 SGHTA and CDR2 FQGNSA. This CDR3 region has 15 residues. Trimming took 5 bases from V and 6 from J; bases not matched to a gene: 11. The CDR3 sequence is CASSQGQRGIDTQYF. CDR3 DNA: TGTGCCAGCAGCCAGGGACAGAGGGGGATTGATACGCAGTATTTT.

The gene calls are TRBV7-7 and TRBJ2-1; D may be TRBD1 or TRBD2 (5 bases each). There are 17 residues in the CDR3. Germline CDR1 SSHAT, CDR2 FNYEAQ (reference sequence). Trimming pared 1 base from V and 5 bases from J, leaving 18 bases between. The CDR3 region has the DNA TGTGCCAGCAGCTTAGTAGTTGGGGGTTGGGGGAACAATGAGCAGTTCTTC. Amino acid sequence: CASSLVVGGWGNNEQFF.

J is TRBJ2-3 and V is TRBV6-5; TRBD1 is a possible D gene (7 bases). CDR3 length: 15 amino acids. Trimming left V 0 bases short and J 8 bases short, with 15 bases between. CDR1 is MNHEY, CDR2 SVGAGI, per germline. The CDR3 loop is CASSYSKGAGSTQYF. Here the CDR3 DNA reads TGTGCCAGCAGTTACTCAAAGGGGGCGGGGTCTACGCAGTATTTT.

For the CDR3, the DNA is TGTGCCAGCAGTTTAAATATACAAGAGACCCAGTACTTC. It yields the protein CASSLNIQETQYF. The chain couples TRBV27 to TRBJ2-5; D not certain. V lost 2 bases, J lost 2 bases, and 6 bases lay in between. Per the germline V gene, CDR1 is MNHEY and CDR2 is SMNVEV (reference sequence). This CDR3 spans 13 amino acids.

The chain links TRBV12-5 to TRBJ2-1; 14 bases are a match to TRBD2. V trimming: 6 bases; J trimming: 10 bases; junction bases outside the gene matches: 14. Germline assignment: CDR1 LGHNT and CDR2 FRNRAP. The CDR3 is made up of 17 amino acids. This chain's CDR3 is CASGLTPGLAGEAEQFF. CDR3 in DNA: TGTGCTAGTGGCCTGACTCCGGGACTAGCGGGAGAGGCCGAGCAGTTCTTC.

This chain uses TRBV5-1 with TRBJ1-4, with unresolved D. CDR1 and CDR2 (germline): SGHRS, YFSETQ. V was cut by 5 bases and J by 0 bases, with 11 bases left in between. The CDR3 is 15 amino acids. CDR3 amino acids: CASSLKGATNEKLFF. The CDR3 DNA sequence: TGCGCCAGCAGTCTGAAGGGAGCAACTAATGAAAAACTGTTTTTT.